The entry below gives a single T cell receptor (beta chain) sequence along with its context. The junction differs from germline at one of its ends, possibly a read error. The data were obtained in a study of blood T cell repertoires in COVID-19. Study-wide context: Donors in the United States, Italy and Spain gave samples during acute or convalescent COVID-19. Sample material is recorded as cDNA or gDNA derived from T cells, B-cell-depleted T cells, or PBMCs.

Study processing details: Nucleated cell number was recorded as an estimate derived from reference gene primer amplification. The method was immunoSEQ multiplex PCR; TCRdb's version includes in-frame clones alone and lacks a portion of them. That table supplies the V and J calls and clone size; D and trimming were determined from the DNA. The data show some 200,000 clones, roughly 85% seen once. Enrollment of patients from Seattle took place during active infection, with longitudinal follow-up. The CDR3 sequence is 17 residues long. CDR1 is SGHTA and CDR2 is FQGNSA in the germline V gene. The source material was peripheral blood. The clonotype originates from a woman in her 70s with COVID-19, enrolled during active disease. V usage is TRBV7-2 and J usage is TRBJ2-2; 7 positions match TRBD1. The CDR3 spells CASSLNGTDLEHRGAVF. The CDR3 DNA reads as TGTGCCAGCAGCCTAAACGGGACAGACCTCGAACACCGGGGAGCTGTTTTT. Filled out from reference TRBV7-2 and TRBJ2-2, the complete variable domain reads GAGVSQSPSNKVTEKGKDVELRCDPISGHTALYWYRQSLGQGLEFLIYFQGNSAPDKSGLPSDRFSAERTGGSVSTLTIQRTQQEDSAVYLCASSLNGTDLEHRGAVFGEGSRLTVL.